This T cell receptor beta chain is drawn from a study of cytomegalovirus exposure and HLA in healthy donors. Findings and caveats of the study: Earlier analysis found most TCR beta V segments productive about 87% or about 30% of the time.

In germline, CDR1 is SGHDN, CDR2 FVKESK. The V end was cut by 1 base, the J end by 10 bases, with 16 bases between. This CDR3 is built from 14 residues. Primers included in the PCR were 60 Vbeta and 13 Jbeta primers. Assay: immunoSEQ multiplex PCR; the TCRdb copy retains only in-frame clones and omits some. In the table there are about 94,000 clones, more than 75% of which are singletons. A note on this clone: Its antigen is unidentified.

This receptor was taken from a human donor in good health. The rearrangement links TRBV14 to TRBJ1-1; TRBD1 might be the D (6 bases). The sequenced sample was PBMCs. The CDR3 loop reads CASSQVRGGGGAFF. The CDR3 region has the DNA TGTGCCAGCAGCCAAGTAAGGGGGGGCGGCGGAGCTTTCTTT.